The sample holds a few counts of the clone carrying this TCR beta chain. Other DNA sequences in the same sample also yield this CDR3. Following extraction, RNA underwent reverse transcription to cDNA, which served as the sequencing template. This table comes from immunoSEQ multiplex PCR, and its TCRdb copy is limited to in-frame clones, with some not included. The table records under 250,000 clones, 50% to 70% of them present only once. The germline V gene has CDR1 SGHRS and CDR2 YFSETQ. This CDR3 is 13 amino acids long. Trimming removed 0 bases from V and 4 bases from J, with 5 bases in between. These data originate in a study of CD8+ T cells in alopecia areata. Study-level information: Tofacitinib administration to treated patients was oral, at 5 to 10 mg twice daily.

This sequence was found in a human donor with alopecia areata. The rearrangement links TRBV5-1 to TRBJ1-5, with unresolved D. The input for sequencing was CD4+ T cells sorted from blood, taken at week 0. The CDR3 region is CASSLAGNQPQHF. In nucleotides, the CDR3 is TGCGCCAGCAGCTTGGCCGGGAATCAGCCCCAGCATTTT.